Below are 29 T cell receptor beta chains sequenced from a single sample in a study of early T cells in non-severe SARS-CoV-2 infection. TCRdb processed the 5' RACE reads anew with MiXCR; each CDR3 protein has one entry. The repertoire consists of some 87,000 distinct CDR3 sequences, with roughly 13% occurring once and the leading ten covering 1.1%. Sequenced input: whole blood. The receptors here all came from an adult who was a healthcare worker with PCR-confirmed SARS-CoV-2 infection or an uninfected control (not recorded which).

This rearrangement joins TRBV7-2 to TRBJ1-3; no clear D. CDR1 SGHTA and CDR2 FQGNSA come from the germline V gene. This CDR3 spans 15 amino acids. Trimming stripped 1 base from V and 1 base from J, with 8 bases between. CDR3 amino acids: CASSLVAGSGNTIYF. CDR3 nucleotide sequence: TGTGCCAGCAGCTTAGTTGCCGGGTCTGGAAACACCATATATTTT.

This clonotype appeared many times. The chain uses TRBV4-3 and TRBJ2-1; D may be TRBD2 (5 bases). Germline CDR1 is LGHNA and CDR2 is YSLEER. Deletions cut 0 bases from V and 8 bases from J, with 14 bases between. The CDR3 has 15 amino acids. In DNA form, the CDR3 reads TGCGCCAGCAGCCAAGATAAGGCTCCGGAGGATGAGCAGTTCTTC. Protein product: CASSQDKAPEDEQFF.

At least ten counts were recorded for this clonotype. The V call is TRBV12-3 or TRBV12-4, the J call TRBJ1-2; D is ambiguous. This CDR3 has 13 amino acids. Trimming took 6 bases from V and 7 from J, leaving 15 bases between them. The CDR3 reads CASSSKSGVGYTF. CDR3 nucleotide sequence: TGTGCCAGCAGCAGCAAAAGTGGGGTTGGCTACACCTTC.

The chain has TRBV6-2 or TRBV6-3 and TRBJ2-1, with 11 bases lining up with TRBD2. The trim removed 1 base at V and 9 bases at J, leaving 2 bases unmatched. Per germline, CDR1 MNHEY and CDR2 SVGEGT. CDR3 size: 14 residues. The CDR3 protein is CASSYLTSGVEQFF. CDR3 coding DNA: TGTGCCAGCAGTTACTTGACTAGCGGGGTTGAGCAGTTCTTC.

This chain joins TRBV28 and TRBJ1-2, with D possibly matching TRBD1 (5 bases). This CDR3 comprises 14 residues. Deletions cut 6 bases from V and 8 bases from J, with 19 bases between. In germline, CDR1 is MDHEN, CDR2 SYDVKM. For the CDR3, the DNA is TGTGCCAGCAGGGGAGGGACCGACCTTTCCGGCTACACCTTC. Protein: CASRGGTDLSGYTF.

This clonotype was seen a few times. The V gene is TRBV20-1, the J gene TRBJ2-7; D uncertain. The V end was cut by 4 bases, the J end by 0 bases, with 10 bases between. Looked up from germline, CDR1 is DFQATT and CDR2 is SNEGSKA (reference sequence). The CDR3 contains 13 residues. DNA of the CDR3: TGCAGTGCTACCCTTCGGAACTCCTACGAGCAGTACTTC. Its translation: CSATLRNSYEQYF.

This clonotype rates as medium-sized. The V call is TRBV7-2, the J call TRBJ2-3, with D possibly matching TRBD2 (7 bases). The V end lost 5 bases, the J end lost 2 bases, and 17 bases lay between the germline ends. The CDR3 sequence is 16 residues long. Germline CDR1 and CDR2: SGHTA and FQGNSA. CDR3 amino acids: CASSLLGGESTDTQYF. Written as DNA, the CDR3 is TGTGCCAGCAGCCTCTTAGGGGGGGAATCCACAGATACGCAGTATTTT.

In its sample, this clonotype was seen a few times. This chain uses TRBV28 with TRBJ2-3, with D perhaps given as TRBD1 or TRBD2 (5 bases each). This CDR3 is built from 15 residues. Germline V gene sequence: CDR1 MDHEN, CDR2 SYDVKM. V was shortened by 5 bases and J by 4 bases, with 16 bases between the two germline ends. The CDR3 here is CASSPHDPGPDTQYF. The DNA for the CDR3 is TGTGCCAGCAGTCCCCATGACCCGGGGCCAGATACGCAGTATTTT.

This clonotype was seen only a few times. The chain links TRBV2 to TRBJ1-5; D remains unclear. CDR3 length: 16 amino acids. Trimming removed 0 bases from V and 2 bases from J, with 11 bases in between. CDR1 is SNHLY, CDR2 FYNNEI, per germline. CDR3 region: CASSEAVRRGNQPQHF. The CDR3 DNA is TGTGCCAGCAGTGAAGCGGTTCGGCGGGGCAATCAGCCCCAGCATTTT.

This chain uses TRBV14 with TRBJ2-7; TRBD1 aligns across 9 bases. The J segment lost 6 bases and the V segment lost 3 bases, leaving 6 bases of the junction unmatched. The CDR3 loop spans 14 amino acids. In germline, CDR1 is SGHDN, CDR2 FVKESK. DNA for the CDR3: TGTGCCAGCAGCCAGAGGACAGGGGTCCTCGAGCAGTACTTC. It is translated as CASSQRTGVLEQYF.

This clonotype was detected a few times. The chain recombines TRBV2 with TRBJ2-5, with D perhaps TRBD2 (6 bases). The CDR3 length is 13 residues. With 4 bases removed from V and 7 bases from J, the gap between germline ends came to 13 bases. Looked up from germline, CDR1 is SNHLY and CDR2 is FYNNEI. DNA of the CDR3: TGTGCCAGCAGTGCAAACGGGCGGGGGACCCAGTACTTC. Residues: CASSANGRGTQYF.

This clonotype was counted ten times or more. The chain recombines TRBV4-2 with TRBJ2-7, with D uncertain. The CDR3 has 15 amino acids. The ends were cut back, 8 bases at V and 0 bases at J, with 17 bases in the middle. Germline assignment: CDR1 LGHNA and CDR2 YNFKEQ. As DNA, the CDR3 is TGTGCCAGCGCTTATATAACGGAGAGCTCCTACGAGCAGTACTTC. This sequence encodes CASAYITESSYEQYF.

This clonotype occurred a few times. The chain uses TRBV30 and TRBJ1-2; possibly TRBD1 for D (5 bases). Deletions cut 2 bases from V and 3 bases from J, with 13 bases between. Germline lookup yields CDR1 GTSNPN and CDR2 SVGIG (reference sequence). The CDR3 is made up of 14 amino acids. CDR3 DNA sequence: TGTGCCTGGAGTTCGATGACAGCGTACTATGGCTACACCTTC. Translated, it gives CAWSSMTAYYGYTF.

In this sample, this clonotype turned up many times. The V and J genes are TRBV27 and TRBJ1-2; D uncertain. V was pared by 0 bases and J by 2 bases, with 4 bases between. CDR3 length equals 13 residues. Germline V CDR1 and CDR2: MNHEY, SMNVEV (reference sequence). CDR3 region: CASSLSGNYGYTF. The CDR3 nucleotides read TGTGCCAGCAGTTTATCAGGGAACTATGGCTACACCTTC.

This clonotype was seen repeatedly, ten times or more. This chain links TRBV2 with TRBJ1-5; D remains ambiguous. Germline V lookup: CDR1 SNHLY, CDR2 FYNNEI. The CDR3 is 14 residues long. V lost 5 bases and J 4 bases, leaving 12 bases between the germline ends. CDR3 protein: CASSSRSMNQPQHF. CDR3 sequence (DNA): TGTGCCAGCAGTAGTCGGTCGATGAATCAGCCCCAGCATTTT.

The sample holds a few counts of this clonotype. The rearrangement links TRBV10-2 to TRBJ1-2; D may be TRBD1 (6 bases). The CDR3 has 12 amino acids. Per germline, CDR1 WSHSY and CDR2 SAAADI. Trimming cost V 5 bases and J 14 bases, with 18 bases left between them. The CDR3 DNA sequence: TGCGCCAGCAGTCAAATATCTTACCAGGGGACCTTC. Residues: CASSQISYQGTF.

This clonotype was detected only a few times. The chain uses TRBV9 and TRBJ2-7; tentatively, D is TRBD2 (5 bases). This CDR3 is built from 14 residues. The ends were cut back, 0 bases at V and 2 bases at J, with 9 bases in the middle. The V gene's germline CDR1 is SGDLS and CDR2 YYNGEE. The CDR3 region has the DNA TGTGCCAGCAGCGTAGCGCCCGGGGCCTACGAGCAGTACTTC. Protein: CASSVAPGAYEQYF. Drawing the rest from reference TRBV9 and TRBJ2-7, the complete variable domain is DSGVTQTPKHLITATGQRVTLRCSPRSGDLSVYWYQQSLDQGLQFLIQYYNGEERAKGNILERFSAQQFPDLHSELNLSSLELGDSALYFCASSVAPGAYEQYFGPGTRLTVT.

This clonotype was seen repeatedly, ten times or more. The gene calls are TRBV7-6 and TRBJ1-3, with 7 bases fitting TRBD1. This CDR3 spans 15 amino acids. From germline, CDR1 is SGHVS and CDR2 FNYEAQ. V shed 5 bases, J shed 2 bases, and the junction held 6 bases outside the gene matches. Here the CDR3 DNA reads TGTGCCAGCAGCCGTGACAGGGCAGCTGGAAACACCATATATTTT. Translated: CASSRDRAAGNTIYF.

This chain joins TRBV29-1 and TRBJ1-2; D is undetermined. CDR3 size: 10 residues. V dropped 6 bases and J dropped 4 bases, with 6 bases sitting between them. In germline, CDR1 is SQVTM, CDR2 ANQGSEA. For the CDR3, the DNA is TGCAGCGTGGATAGCTATGGCTACACCTTC. It yields the protein CSVDSYGYTF.

CDR3 protein: CSVFTGDNQPQHF. The CDR3, as DNA: TGCAGCGTTTTCACAGGGGACAATCAGCCCCAGCATTTT. This sequence joins TRBV29-1 and TRBJ1-5; the match to TRBD1 covers 7 bases. This CDR3 is built from 13 residues. V trimming: 5 bases; J trimming: 3 bases; junction bases outside the gene matches: 4. The germline V gene has CDR1 SQVTM and CDR2 ANQGSEA.

The sample holds many counts of this clonotype. The chain couples TRBV12-5 to TRBJ2-7, with D unresolved. The V end was cut by 9 bases, the J end by 2 bases, with 17 bases between. The CDR3 sequence is 14 residues long. CDR1 and CDR2 from the germline V gene are LGHNT and FRNRAP. This chain's CDR3 is CASGHYLRPYEQYF. In nucleotides, the CDR3 is TGTGCTAGCGGCCACTACCTACGGCCCTACGAGCAGTACTTC.

The sample holds many counts of this clonotype. The V call is TRBV11-2, the J call TRBJ1-1, with D unresolved. V gave up 10 bases and J gave up 0 bases, with 9 bases separating them. There are 12 residues in the CDR3. Per germline, CDR1 SGHAT and CDR2 FQNNGV. CDR3 nucleotide sequence: TGTGCCACACAGCCAATGAACACTGAAGCTTTCTTT. Encoded protein: CATQPMNTEAFF.

For this clonotype: This clone may be a read error of a much larger clone one base away. V is TRBV20-1 and J is TRBJ1-1, with D uncertain. This CDR3 contains 13 residues. Trimming cost V 3 bases and J 8 bases, with 16 bases left between them. Per the germline V gene, CDR1 is DFQATT and CDR2 is SNEGSKA (reference sequence). The CDR3 coding sequence is TGCAGTGCTAGGACATGGGTTTCCACCGAAGCTTTCTTT. Translation gives CSARTWVSTEAFF.

This clonotype has a count of ten or more. The chain couples TRBV12-3 or TRBV12-4 to TRBJ1-2, with TRBD1 as a possible D gene (5 bases). The CDR3 contains 12 residues. Deletions cut 1 base from V and 7 bases from J, with 7 bases between. The CDR3 is CASSLEGSGYTF. DNA for the CDR3: TGTGCCAGCAGTTTAGAGGGGTCTGGCTACACCTTC.

The table lists this clonotype with a few counts. The rearrangement joins TRBV28 to TRBJ2-2; D gene uncertain. Looked up from germline, CDR1 is MDHEN and CDR2 is SYDVKM. The CDR3 contains 11 residues. The ends were cut back, 5 bases at V and 6 bases at J, with 4 bases in the middle. Here the CDR3 DNA reads TGTGCCAGCAGTCGTCCCGGGGAGCTGTTTTTT. It specifies CASSRPGELFF.

The rearrangement uses TRBV3-1 and TRBJ1-1; 7 bases match TRBD1. CDR1 is LGHDT, CDR2 YNNKEL, per germline (reference sequence). The CDR3 has 17 residues. The J segment lost 1 base and the V segment lost 3 bases, leaving 11 bases of the junction unmatched. CDR3 nucleotides: TGTGCCAGCAGCCAGAGTCGACAGGGCAAGCGGAACACTGAAGCTTTCTTT. This codes for CASSQSRQGKRNTEAFF.

A few counts support this clonotype. The chain is built from TRBV2 and TRBJ1-5, with 7 bases aligning to TRBD1. Germline CDR1 is SNHLY and CDR2 is FYNNEI. V trimming: 6 bases; J trimming: 5 bases; junction bases outside the gene matches: 1. CDR3 length: 12 residues. In nucleotides, the CDR3 is TGTGCCAGCAGGGGGACAGATCAGCCCCAGCATTTT. Translated: CASRGTDQPQHF.

At least ten counts were recorded for this clonotype. The chain couples TRBV11-2 to TRBJ2-3; D might be TRBD1 (6 bases). The germline gives CDR1 SGHAT, CDR2 FQNNGV. Trimming removed 2 bases from V and 0 bases from J, with 9 bases in between. The CDR3 contains 15 residues. Here the CDR3 reads CASSLTDRSTDTQYF. CDR3 in DNA: TGTGCCAGCAGCTTAACCGACAGGAGCACAGATACGCAGTATTTT.

This clonotype was recorded a few times. The chain employs TRBV27 and TRBJ1-5, with D tentatively TRBD1 (6 bases). Per the germline V gene, CDR1 is MNHEY and CDR2 is SMNVEV (reference sequence). V lost 4 bases to trimming and J lost 4 bases, with 23 bases between them. This CDR3 has 18 amino acids. DNA for the CDR3: TGTGCCAGCAGTTCATCAGGGGTCCAGGGACACGGTAATCAGCCCCAGCATTTT. Protein product: CASSSSGVQGHGNQPQHF.